A selection of T cell receptor beta chains follows, all from one sample in a study of blood T cell repertoires in COVID-19. TCRdb's table, derived via immunoSEQ multiplex PCR, lists solely in-frame clones and lacks some. Of about 200,000 clones in the sample, more than 75% are singletons; the top ten hold about 5%. The sample consisted of peripheral blood. The receptors originated from a woman of 80 years or more with acute or convalescent COVID-19. CDR3s include the opening cysteine and the closing phenylalanine or tryptophan. D genes are given only for firm matches. Where a row states a size, it is once, few, many or the class of an expanded clone; other rows omit it.

TRBJ2-1,NA,13,TRBD1,TRBV7-8,CASSPQGASEQFF,TGTGCCAGCAGCCCCCAGGGGGCTAGTGAGCAGTTCTTC
TRBJ2-3,few,14,TRBD2,TRBV29-1,CSVARTRGPDTQYF,TGCAGCGTGGCCCGGACTAGGGGCCCAGATACGCAGTATTTT
TRBJ2-2,NA,13,NA,TRBV12-3/TRBV12-4,CASSSRDIGELFF,TGTGCCAGCAGCTCCAGGGATATTGGGGAGCTGTTTTTT
TRBJ2-7,NA,14,NA,TRBV27,CASSPHRAKDEQYF,TGTGCCAGCAGTCCCCACAGGGCGAAGGACGAGCAGTACTTC
TRBJ2-5,NA,16,TRBD1,TRBV6-1,CASSEALTGAIATQYF,TGTGCCAGCAGTGAAGCGCTGACAGGGGCGATTGCGACCCAGTACTTC
TRBJ2-3,NA,14,NA,TRBV7-2,CASSFVQSTDTQYF,TGTGCCAGCAGCTTCGTACAGAGCACAGATACGCAGTATTTT
TRBJ2-3,NA,14,NA,TRBV7-3,CASSLARSTDTQYF,TGTGCCAGCAGCTTGGCCCGAAGCACAGATACGCAGTATTTT
TRBJ1-5,NA,14,TRBD1,TRBV28,CASRTGGGYQPQHF,TGTGCCAGCAGGACAGGGGGCGGTTATCAGCCCCAGCATTTT
TRBJ2-2,few,16,TRBD2,TRBV7-3,CASSFGLAGPAGELFF,TGTGCCAGCAGCTTCGGACTAGCGGGGCCTGCCGGGGAGCTGTTTTTT
TRBJ2-7,once,14,TRBD1,TRBV28,CASSLGQGAYEQYF,TGTGCCAGCAGTTTAGGGCAGGGGGCCTACGAGCAGTACTTC
TRBJ2-7,NA,14,NA,TRBV5-1,CASSLEGSTYEQYF,TGCGCCAGCAGTCTAGAGGGTAGCACCTACGAGCAGTACTTC
TRBJ1-1,NA,13,NA,TRBV12-3/TRBV12-4,CASRVAMNTEAFF,TGTGCCAGCAGGGTTGCGATGAACACTGAAGCTTTCTTT
TRBJ1-5,NA,15,TRBD1,TRBV7-2,CASSADRGGNQPQHF,TGTGCCAGCAGCGCGGACAGGGGAGGCAATCAGCCCCAGCATTTT
TRBJ1-1,NA,15,TRBD1,TRBV5-4,CASSSLDRGSSEAFF,TGTGCCAGCAGCTCCTTGGACAGGGGATCATCTGAAGCTTTCTTT
TRBJ2-3,NA,18,TRBD2,TRBV7-3,CASSLGALAGGSTDTQYF,TGTGCCAGCAGCTTAGGGGCCTTAGCGGGAGGGAGCACAGATACGCAGTATTTT
TRBJ2-2,NA,15,TRBD2,TRBV19,CASKSSGTNTGELFF,TGTGCCAGTAAGTCCAGCGGGACTAACACCGGGGAGCTGTTTTTT
TRBJ2-7,NA,10,NA,TRBV29-1,CSVYQNEQYF,TGCAGCGTTTATCAGAACGAGCAGTACTTC
TRBJ1-1,NA,15,TRBD1,TRBV5-1,CASSWGTVRDTEAFF,TGCGCCAGCAGCTGGGGGACAGTCCGGGACACTGAAGCTTTCTTT
TRBJ1-5,NA,12,NA,TRBV7-9,CASSLESKPQHF,TGTGCCAGCAGCTTAGAATCTAAGCCCCAGCATTTT
TRBJ2-6,NA,16,NA,TRBV2,CASISQGMAGANVLTF,TGTGCCAGCATATCCCAGGGAATGGCTGGGGCCAACGTCCTGACTTTC
TRBJ1-2,NA,12,NA,TRBV30,CAWSVLNYGYTF,TGTGCCTGGAGTGTCTTGAACTATGGCTACACCTTC
TRBJ1-2,NA,13,NA,TRBV28,CATLTGSNYGYTF,TGTGCCACCCTCACAGGCTCTAACTATGGCTACACCTTC
TRBJ2-5,NA,14,NA,TRBV6-5,CASSLGQAPGAQYF,TGTGCCAGCAGTCTCGGACAGGCCCCGGGGGCCCAGTACTTC
TRBJ2-5,NA,16,TRBD1,TRBV11-1,CASSLRPTGGEETQYF,TGTGCCAGCAGCCTACGCCCCACAGGGGGCGAAGAGACCCAGTACTTC
TRBJ1-6,NA,16,NA,TRBV3-1/TRBV3-2,CASSQVRPRNNSPLHF,TGTGCCAGCAGCCAAGTCAGGCCGAGAAATAATTCACCCCTCCACTTT
TRBJ1-4,NA,13,NA,TRBV18,CASSPGGNEKLFF,TGTGCCAGCTCACCAGGCGGGAATGAAAAACTGTTTTTT
TRBJ1-2,NA,14,NA,TRBV29-1,CSVEPRPGNYGYTF,TGCAGCGTTGAGCCCCGGCCAGGCAACTATGGCTACACCTTC
TRBJ2-1,NA,13,TRBD2,TRBV2,CARGLAGADEQFF,TGTGCCAGGGGACTAGCGGGAGCCGATGAGCAGTTCTTC
TRBJ2-7,NA,10,NA,TRBV10-1,CASSEAPGYF,TGCGCCAGCAGTGAAGCACCGGGGTACTTC
TRBJ1-1,NA,14,NA,TRBV7-2,CASSLFLRAPEAFF,TGTGCCAGCAGCTTATTCCTCAGGGCCCCTGAAGCTTTCTTT
TRBJ1-3,NA,15,TRBD1,TRBV6-5,CASSYWTGSGNTIYF,TGTGCCAGCAGTTACTGGACAGGGTCTGGAAACACCATATATTTT
TRBJ1-4,NA,15,TRBD1,TRBV6-6,CASSGQGAINEKLFF,TGTGCCAGCAGTGGACAGGGGGCAATTAATGAAAAACTGTTTTTT
TRBJ2-5,NA,14,TRBD1,TRBV5-1,CASSRQGGQETQYF,TGCGCCAGCAGCCGACAGGGTGGGCAAGAGACCCAGTACTTC
TRBJ1-1,NA,11,NA,TRBV6-5,CASGAIAEAFF,TGTGCCAGCGGGGCCATAGCTGAAGCTTTCTTT
TRBJ1-2,NA,15,TRBD1,TRBV3-1/TRBV3-2,CASSQDIRGPRGYTF,TGTGCCAGCAGCCAAGATATCAGGGGGCCCAGGGGCTACACCTTC